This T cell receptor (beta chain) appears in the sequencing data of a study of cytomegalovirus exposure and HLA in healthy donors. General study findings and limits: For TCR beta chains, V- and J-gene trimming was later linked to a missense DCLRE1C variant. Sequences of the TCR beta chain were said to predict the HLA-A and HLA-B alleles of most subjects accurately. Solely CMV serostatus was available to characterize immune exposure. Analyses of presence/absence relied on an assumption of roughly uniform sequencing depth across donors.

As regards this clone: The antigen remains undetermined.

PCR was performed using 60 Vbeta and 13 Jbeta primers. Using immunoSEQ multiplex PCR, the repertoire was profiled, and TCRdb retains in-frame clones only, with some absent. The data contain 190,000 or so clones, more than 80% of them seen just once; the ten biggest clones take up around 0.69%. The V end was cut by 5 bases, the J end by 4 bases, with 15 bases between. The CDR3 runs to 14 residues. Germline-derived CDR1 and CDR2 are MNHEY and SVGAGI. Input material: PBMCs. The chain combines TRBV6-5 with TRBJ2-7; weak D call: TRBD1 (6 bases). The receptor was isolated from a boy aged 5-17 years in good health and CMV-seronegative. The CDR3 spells CASSLTRQVYEQYF. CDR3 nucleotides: TGTGCCAGCAGTCTAACCCGACAGGTTTACGAGCAGTACTTC.